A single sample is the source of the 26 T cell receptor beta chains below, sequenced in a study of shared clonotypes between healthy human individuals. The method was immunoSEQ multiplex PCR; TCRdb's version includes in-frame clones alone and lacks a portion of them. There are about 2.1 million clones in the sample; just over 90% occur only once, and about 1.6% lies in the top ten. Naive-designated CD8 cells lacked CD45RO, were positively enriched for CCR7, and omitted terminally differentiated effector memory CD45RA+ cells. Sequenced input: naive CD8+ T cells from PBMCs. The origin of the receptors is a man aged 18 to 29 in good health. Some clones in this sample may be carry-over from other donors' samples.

The DNA of the CDR3 is TGTGCCAGCAGCTTAGTCGGCAGCGGCTACGAGCAGTACTTC. Encoded protein: CASSLVGSGYEQYF. The V gene is TRBV11-2, the J gene TRBJ2-7, with D perhaps TRBD2 (5 bases). Germline V gene lookup returns CDR1 SGHAT and CDR2 FQNNGV. CDR3 size: 14 residues. V lost 1 base to trimming and J lost 3 bases, with 10 bases between them.

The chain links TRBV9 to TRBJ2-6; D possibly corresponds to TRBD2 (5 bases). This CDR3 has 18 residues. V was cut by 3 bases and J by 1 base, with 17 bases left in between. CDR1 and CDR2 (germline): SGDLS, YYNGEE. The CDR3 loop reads CASSGNPGGPSGANVLTF. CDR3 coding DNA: TGTGCCAGCAGCGGCAACCCCGGAGGACCATCTGGGGCCAACGTCCTGACTTTC. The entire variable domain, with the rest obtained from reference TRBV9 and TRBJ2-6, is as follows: DSGVTQTPKHLITATGQRVTLRCSPRSGDLSVYWYQQSLDQGLQFLIQYYNGEERAKGNILERFSAQQFPDLHSELNLSSLELGDSALYFCASSGNPGGPSGANVLTFGAGSRLTVL.

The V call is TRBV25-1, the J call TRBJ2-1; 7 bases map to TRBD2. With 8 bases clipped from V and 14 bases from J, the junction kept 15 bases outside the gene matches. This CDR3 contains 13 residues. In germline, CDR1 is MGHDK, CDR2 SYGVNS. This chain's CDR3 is CASSGSGERGEFF. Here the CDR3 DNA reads TGTGCCAGCTCGGGGTCGGGGGAGCGGGGAGAGTTCTTC.

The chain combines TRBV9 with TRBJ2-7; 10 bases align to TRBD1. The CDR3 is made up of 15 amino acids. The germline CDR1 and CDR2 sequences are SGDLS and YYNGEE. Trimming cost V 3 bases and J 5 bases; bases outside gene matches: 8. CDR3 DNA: TGTGCCAGCAGCGCCTCGGGGACAGGGGCCGACGAGCAGTACTTC. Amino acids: CASSASGTGADEQYF.

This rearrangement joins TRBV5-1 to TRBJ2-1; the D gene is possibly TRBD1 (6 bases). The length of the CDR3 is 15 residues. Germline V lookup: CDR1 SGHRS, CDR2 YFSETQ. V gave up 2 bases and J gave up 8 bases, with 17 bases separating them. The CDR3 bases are TGCGCCAGCAGCTTTGAAGGGGGAGTACCGGATGAGCAGTTCTTC. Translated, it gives CASSFEGGVPDEQFF.

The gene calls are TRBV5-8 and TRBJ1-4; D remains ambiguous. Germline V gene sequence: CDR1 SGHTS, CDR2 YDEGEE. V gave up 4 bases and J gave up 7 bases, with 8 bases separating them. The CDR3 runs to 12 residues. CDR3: CASSPRSEKLFF. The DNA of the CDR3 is TGTGCCAGCAGCCCTCGGAGTGAAAAACTGTTTTTT.

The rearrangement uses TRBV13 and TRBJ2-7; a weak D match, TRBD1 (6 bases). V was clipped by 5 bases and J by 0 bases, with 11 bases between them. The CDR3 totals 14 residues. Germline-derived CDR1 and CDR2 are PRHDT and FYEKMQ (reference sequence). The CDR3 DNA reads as TGTGCCAGCAGCGCACGACAGGACTCCTACGAGCAGTACTTC. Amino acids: CASSARQDSYEQYF. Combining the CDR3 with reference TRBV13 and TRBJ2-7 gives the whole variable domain AAGVIQSPRHLIKEKRETATLKCYPIPRHDTVYWYQQGPGQDPQFLISFYEKMQSDKGSIPDRFSAQQFSDYHSELNMSSLELGDSALYFCASSARQDSYEQYFGPGTRLTVT.

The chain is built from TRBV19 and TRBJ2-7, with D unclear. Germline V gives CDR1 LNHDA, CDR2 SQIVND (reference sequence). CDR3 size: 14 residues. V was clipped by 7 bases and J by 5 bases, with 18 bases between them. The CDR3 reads CASKFRSSWNEQYF. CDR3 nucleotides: TGTGCCAGTAAGTTCAGGAGTTCTTGGAACGAGCAGTACTTC.

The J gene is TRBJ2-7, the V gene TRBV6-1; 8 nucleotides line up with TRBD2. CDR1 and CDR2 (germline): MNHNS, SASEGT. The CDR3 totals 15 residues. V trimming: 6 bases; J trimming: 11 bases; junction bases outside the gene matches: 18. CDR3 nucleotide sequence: TGTGCCAGCAGATTCGAACTGATAACAGGGCGGGGGGAGTACTTC. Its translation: CASRFELITGRGEYF.

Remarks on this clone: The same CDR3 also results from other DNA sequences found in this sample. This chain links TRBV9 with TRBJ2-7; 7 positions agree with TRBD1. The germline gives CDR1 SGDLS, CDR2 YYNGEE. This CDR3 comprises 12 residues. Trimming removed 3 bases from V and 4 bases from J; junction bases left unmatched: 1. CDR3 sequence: CASSATGYEQYF. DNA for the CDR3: TGTGCCAGCAGCGCGACAGGGTACGAGCAGTACTTC.

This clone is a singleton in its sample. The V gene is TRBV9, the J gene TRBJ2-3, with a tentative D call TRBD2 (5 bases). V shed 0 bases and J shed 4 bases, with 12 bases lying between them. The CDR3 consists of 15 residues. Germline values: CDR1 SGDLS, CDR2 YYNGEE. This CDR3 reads CASSVAGKFADTQYF. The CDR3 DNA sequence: TGTGCCAGCAGCGTAGCGGGAAAGTTTGCAGATACGCAGTATTTT.

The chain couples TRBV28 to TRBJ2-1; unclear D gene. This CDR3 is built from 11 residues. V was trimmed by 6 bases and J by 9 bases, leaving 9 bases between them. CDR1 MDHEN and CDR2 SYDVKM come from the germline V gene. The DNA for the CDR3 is TGTGCCAGCAGCCATAAGCGTGAGCAGTTCTTC. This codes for CASSHKREQFF.

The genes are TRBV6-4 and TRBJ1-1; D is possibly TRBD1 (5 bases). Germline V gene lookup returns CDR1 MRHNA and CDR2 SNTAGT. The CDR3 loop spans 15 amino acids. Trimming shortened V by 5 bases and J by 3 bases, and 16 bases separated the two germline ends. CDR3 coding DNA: TGTGCCAGCAGTCCTTCAGGGCAGGGCTACACTGAAGCTTTCTTT. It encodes CASSPSGQGYTEAFF.

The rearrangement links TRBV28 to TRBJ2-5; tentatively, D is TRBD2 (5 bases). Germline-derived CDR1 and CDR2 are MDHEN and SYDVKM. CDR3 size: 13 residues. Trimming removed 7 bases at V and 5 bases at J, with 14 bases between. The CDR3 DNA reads TGTGCCAGCACGTCGGAGGACGACGAGACCCAGTACTTC. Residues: CASTSEDDETQYF.

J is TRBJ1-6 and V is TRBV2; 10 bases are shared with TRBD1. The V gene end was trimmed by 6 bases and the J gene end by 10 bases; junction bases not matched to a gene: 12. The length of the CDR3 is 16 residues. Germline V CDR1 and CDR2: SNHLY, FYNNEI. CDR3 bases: TGTGCCAGCAGCTACCCGGACGGGACAGGGGACTCACCCCTCCACTTT. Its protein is CASSYPDGTGDSPLHF.

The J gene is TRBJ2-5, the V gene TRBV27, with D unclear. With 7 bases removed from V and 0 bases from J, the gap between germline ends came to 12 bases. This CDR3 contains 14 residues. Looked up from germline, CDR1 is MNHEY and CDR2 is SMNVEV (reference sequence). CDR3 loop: CASKGFGDQETQYF. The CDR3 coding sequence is TGTGCCAGCAAAGGTTTCGGTGACCAAGAGACCCAGTACTTC.

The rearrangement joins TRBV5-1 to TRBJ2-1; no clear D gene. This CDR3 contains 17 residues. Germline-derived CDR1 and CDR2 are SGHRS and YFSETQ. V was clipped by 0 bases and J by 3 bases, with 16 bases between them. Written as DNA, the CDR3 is TGCGCCAGCAGCTTGGAGGCAGGTAGGCGGAACTACAATGAGCAGTTCTTC. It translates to CASSLEAGRRNYNEQFF.

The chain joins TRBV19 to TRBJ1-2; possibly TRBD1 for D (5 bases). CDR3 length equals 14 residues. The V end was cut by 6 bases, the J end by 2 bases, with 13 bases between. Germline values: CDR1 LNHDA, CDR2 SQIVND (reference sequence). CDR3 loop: CASRGRQKNYGYTF. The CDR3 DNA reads TGTGCCAGTAGAGGAAGACAGAAAAACTATGGCTACACCTTC.

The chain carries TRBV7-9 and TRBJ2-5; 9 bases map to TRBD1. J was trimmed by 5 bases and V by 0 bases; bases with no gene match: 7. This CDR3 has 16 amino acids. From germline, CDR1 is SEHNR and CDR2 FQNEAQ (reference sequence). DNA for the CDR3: TGTGCCAGCAGCTTAGCAGACAGGGGGAGGTTGGAGACCCAGTACTTC. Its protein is CASSLADRGRLETQYF.

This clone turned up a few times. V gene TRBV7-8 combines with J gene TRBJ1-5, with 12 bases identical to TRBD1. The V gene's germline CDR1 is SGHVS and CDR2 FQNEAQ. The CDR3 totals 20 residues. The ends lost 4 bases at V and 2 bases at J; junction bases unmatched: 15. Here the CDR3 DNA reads TGTGCCAGCAGCTCCCGTTTGGGGACAGGGGGCTCTCTCGGCAATCAGCCCCAGCATTTT. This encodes CASSSRLGTGGSLGNQPQHF.

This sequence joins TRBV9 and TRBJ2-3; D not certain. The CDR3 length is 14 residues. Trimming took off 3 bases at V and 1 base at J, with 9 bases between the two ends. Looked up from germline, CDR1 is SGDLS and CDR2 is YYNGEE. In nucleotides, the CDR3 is TGTGCCAGCAGCGATCCCCGGCGCACAGATACGCAGTATTTT. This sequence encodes CASSDPRRTDTQYF.

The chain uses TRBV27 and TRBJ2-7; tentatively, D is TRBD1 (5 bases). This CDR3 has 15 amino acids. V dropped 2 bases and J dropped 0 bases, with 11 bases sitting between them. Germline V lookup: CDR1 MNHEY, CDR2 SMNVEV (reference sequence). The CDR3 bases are TGTGCCAGCAGTTTAGCACAGGCTACCTCCTACGAGCAGTACTTC. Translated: CASSLAQATSYEQYF.

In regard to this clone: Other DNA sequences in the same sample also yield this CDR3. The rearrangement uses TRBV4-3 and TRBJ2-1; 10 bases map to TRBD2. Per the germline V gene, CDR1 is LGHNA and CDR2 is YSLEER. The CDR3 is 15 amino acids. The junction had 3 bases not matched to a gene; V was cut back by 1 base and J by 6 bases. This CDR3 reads CASSQGLAGANEQFF. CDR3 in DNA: TGCGCCAGCAGCCAAGGTCTAGCGGGAGCCAATGAGCAGTTCTTC.

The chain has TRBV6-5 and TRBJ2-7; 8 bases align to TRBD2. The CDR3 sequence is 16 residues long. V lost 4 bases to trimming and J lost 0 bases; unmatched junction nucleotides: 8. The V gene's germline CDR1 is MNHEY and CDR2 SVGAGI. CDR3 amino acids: CASSLRTGTSSYEQYF. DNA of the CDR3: TGTGCCAGCAGTTTGCGAACCGGGACTAGCTCCTACGAGCAGTACTTC.

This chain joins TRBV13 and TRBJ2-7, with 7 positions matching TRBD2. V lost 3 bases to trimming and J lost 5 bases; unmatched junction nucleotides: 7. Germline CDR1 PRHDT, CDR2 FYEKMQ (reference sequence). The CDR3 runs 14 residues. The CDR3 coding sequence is TGTGCCAGCAGCTTGGGCGGGAGAGGCCACGAGCAGTACTTC. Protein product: CASSLGGRGHEQYF.

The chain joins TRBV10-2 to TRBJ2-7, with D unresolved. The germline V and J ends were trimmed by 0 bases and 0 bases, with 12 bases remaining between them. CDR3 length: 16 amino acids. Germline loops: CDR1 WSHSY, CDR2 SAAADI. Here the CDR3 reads CASSESGRRSSYEQYF. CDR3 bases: TGCGCCAGCAGTGAGTCGGGCAGAAGGAGCTCCTACGAGCAGTACTTC.